Listed below are T cell receptor beta chains from one sample, sequenced in a study of blood T cell repertoires in COVID-19. Method: immunoSEQ multiplex PCR; TCRdb's copy keeps in-frame clones and lacks some. The table includes roughly 120,000 clones, around 80% detected once. Sequencing input: peripheral blood. Receptors were obtained from a human donor in a cohort sampled during active or convalescent COVID-19. The CDR3 runs from the conserved cysteine through the conserved F or W. D genes are given only for firm matches. Clone size is not always given. Where it is, it says once, few, many or a class for expanded clones.

V gene	J gene	D gene	clone size	CDR3 DNA	CDR3 protein
TRBV5-4	TRBJ2-6	.	.	TGTGCCAGCAGCTTTATCTACTCTGGGGCCAACGTCCTGACTTTC	CASSFIYSGANVLTF
TRBV6-5	TRBJ1-1	.	.	TGTGCCAGCTACTCAGGGGCTAGGTCGGACACTGAAGCTTTCTTT	CASYSGARSDTEAFF
TRBV6-2/TRBV6-3	TRBJ1-1	.	.	TGTGCCAGCAGTTACGACGGGAGGGGCACTGAAGCTTTCTTT	CASSYDGRGTEAFF
TRBV5-4	TRBJ2-2	TRBD2	.	TGTGCCAGCAGCACCTGGACTAGCGGGAGGGCCGGGGAGCTGTTTTTT	CASSTWTSGRAGELFF
TRBV24-1	TRBJ2-1	TRBD2	.	TGTGCCACCAGTGCCCCAGCGGGAATGGTCGACAATGAGCAGTTCTTC	CATSAPAGMVDNEQFF
TRBV27	TRBJ1-2	.	.	TGTGCCAGCACCCAAATCGGAGGTACGGCGGGCTATGGCTACACCTTC	CASTQIGGTAGYGYTF
TRBV7-9	TRBJ2-1	TRBD2	.	TGTGCCAGCAGCCAATGGACTAGCGCGAACAATGAGCAGTTCTTC	CASSQWTSANNEQFF
TRBV2	TRBJ2-3	.	.	TGTGCCAGCAATCAGGCTTTCACAGATACGCAGTATTTT	CASNQAFTDTQYF
TRBV6-6	TRBJ1-4	.	.	TGTGCCAGCAGTTACCCACAGGGAGGGGAGGAAAAACTGTTTTTT	CASSYPQGGEEKLFF
TRBV9	TRBJ2-1	TRBD2	once	TGTGCCAGCAGCGTAGGCGGCGGGAGATATGAGCAGTTCTTC	CASSVGGGRYEQFF
TRBV7-2	TRBJ2-7	.	.	TGTGCCAGCAGCTTAATGAGGGAGTTCGGCGAGCAGTACTTC	CASSLMREFGEQYF
TRBV7-9	TRBJ2-4	TRBD1	.	TGTGCCAGCAGCTTAGAAGGACAGGGGAGAATTCAGTACTTC	CASSLEGQGRIQYF
TRBV3-1/TRBV3-2	TRBJ1-2	.	.	TGTGCCAGCAGCCAAGATCTGACCCCTCGGGGTGGCTACACCTTC	CASSQDLTPRGGYTF
TRBV3-1/TRBV3-2	TRBJ2-7	.	.	TGTGCCAGCAGCCTCGACGAAAGGGCCGGAGGGTACGAGCAGTACTTC	CASSLDERAGGYEQYF
TRBV18	TRBJ2-5	TRBD2	.	TGTGCCAGCTCACCTTTGACTAGCGGGGGAAAGGAGACCCAGTACTTC	CASSPLTSGGKETQYF
TRBV27	TRBJ1-6	.	.	TGTGCCAGCAGTTTATCCCGGCAGGGCAGGTCACCCCTCCACTTT	CASSLSRQGRSPLHF
TRBV5-6	TRBJ2-7	TRBD1	few	TGTGCCAGCAGCCTGTCACAGGGGTCCCTCGCCTACGAGCAGTACTTC	CASSLSQGSLAYEQYF
TRBV5-1	TRBJ2-3	TRBD1	.	TGCGCCAGCAGCCGGCGGGGACAGGGGGGCACAGATACGCAGTATTTT	CASSRRGQGGTDTQYF
TRBV11-3	TRBJ2-5	.	.	TGTGCCAGCAGCCGAACAACAGGGAAGGTGGAGACCCAGTACTTC	CASSRTTGKVETQYF
TRBV19	TRBJ1-5	TRBD1	once	TGTGCCAGTAGTAATCGACAGGGGATCGGCAATCAGCCCCAGCATTTT	CASSNRQGIGNQPQHF
TRBV14	TRBJ1-6	.	.	TGTGCCAGCAGCCAAACGACAGGCAATTCACCCCTCCACTTT	CASSQTTGNSPLHF
TRBV28	TRBJ2-5	TRBD1	.	TGTGCCATCACCCGACAGGGGTCGTACCAAGAGACCCAGTACTTC	CAITRQGSYQETQYF
TRBV11-3	TRBJ2-1	TRBD2	.	TGTGCCAGCAGCATTGGGACTAGCGGGGTGCAGGGTGAGCAGTTCTTC	CASSIGTSGVQGEQFF
TRBV6-2/TRBV6-3	TRBJ2-7	TRBD1	.	TGTGCCAGCAGTCAGCCCCCAGGGGGCTCACTAGCCTACGAGCAGTACTTC	CASSQPPGGSLAYEQYF
TRBV7-2	TRBJ1-2	.	.	TGTGCCAGCAGCTTACAAGACAGAACCTCCTATGGCTACACCTTC	CASSLQDRTSYGYTF
TRBV11-2	TRBJ2-1	.	.	TGTGCCAGCAGGACTCCGGGCTACAATGAGCAGTTCTTC	CASRTPGYNEQFF
TRBV5-4	TRBJ1-1	.	.	TGTGCCAGCAGCTCATATGACAGCCATCCTGAAGCTTTCTTT	CASSSYDSHPEAFF
TRBV24-1	TRBJ2-1	TRBD2	.	TGTGCCACCAGATTCGGGGCGGGGGGGGCCGGGAATGAGCAGTTCTTC	CATRFGAGGAGNEQFF
TRBV29-1	TRBJ2-3	TRBD1	.	TGCAGCGCCGGAGGGACAGGCGGTCGGAACACAGATACGCAGTATTTT	CSAGGTGGRNTDTQYF
TRBV10-2	TRBJ2-7	.	few	TGCGCCACCGAGGGAGCCAAGACCAAATACGAGCAGTACTTC	CATEGAKTKYEQYF
TRBV4-1	TRBJ1-2	.	.	TGCGCCAGCAGCCACCAGGGTAGGGGGAACTATGGCTACACCTTC	CASSHQGRGNYGYTF
TRBV30	TRBJ1-6	TRBD1	once	TGTGCCTGGAGGAAATCCGGGACAGGGGAAATTTCACCCCTCCACTTT	CAWRKSGTGEISPLHF
TRBV18	TRBJ1-4	TRBD1	.	TGTGCCAGCTCACCAGCGGACAGGAGAGGGGATGAAAAACTGTTTTTT	CASSPADRRGDEKLFF
TRBV27	TRBJ1-1	.	.	TGTGCCAGCAGTTCCGCGGGGGTTGGTTTGACTGAAGCTTTCTTT	CASSSAGVGLTEAFF
TRBV18	TRBJ2-7	TRBD2	.	TGTGCCAGCTCACAAACCGTTACTAGCGCCTCCTACGAGCAGTACTTC	CASSQTVTSASYEQYF
TRBV14	TRBJ1-4	TRBD1	few	TGTGCCAGCAGCCAGAACAGGGGGTTAGACGAAAAACTGTTTTTT	CASSQNRGLDEKLFF
TRBV19	TRBJ1-1	.	.	TGTGCCAGTAGTTGGACCGGGACACTGAACACTGAAGCTTTCTTT	CASSWTGTLNTEAFF
TRBV29-1	TRBJ2-5	TRBD1	.	TGCAGCGCCCACAGGGGGAGAGAGACCCAGTACTTC	CSAHRGRETQYF
TRBV4-3	TRBJ2-1	TRBD2	.	TGCGCCAGCAGCCAAGTCACGGGAGCGGGGGCACCCTACAATGAGCAGTTCTTC	CASSQVTGAGAPYNEQFF